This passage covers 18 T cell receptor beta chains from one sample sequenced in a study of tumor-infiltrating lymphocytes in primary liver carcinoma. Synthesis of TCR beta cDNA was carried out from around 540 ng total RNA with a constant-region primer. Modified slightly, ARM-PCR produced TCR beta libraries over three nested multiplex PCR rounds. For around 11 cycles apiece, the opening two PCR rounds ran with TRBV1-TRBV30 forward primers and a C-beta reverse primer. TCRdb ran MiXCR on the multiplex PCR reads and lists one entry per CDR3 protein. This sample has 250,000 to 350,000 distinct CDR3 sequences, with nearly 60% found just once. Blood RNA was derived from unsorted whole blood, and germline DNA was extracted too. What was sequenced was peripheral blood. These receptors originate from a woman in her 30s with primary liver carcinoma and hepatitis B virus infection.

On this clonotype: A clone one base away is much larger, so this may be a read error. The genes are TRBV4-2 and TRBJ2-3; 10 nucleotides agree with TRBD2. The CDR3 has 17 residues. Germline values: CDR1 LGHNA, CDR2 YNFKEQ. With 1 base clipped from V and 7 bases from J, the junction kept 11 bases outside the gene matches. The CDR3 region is CASSQARSSGSGNTQYF. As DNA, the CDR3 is TGTGCCAGCAGCCAAGCCCGTTCTAGCGGGAGTGGAAATACGCAGTATTTT.

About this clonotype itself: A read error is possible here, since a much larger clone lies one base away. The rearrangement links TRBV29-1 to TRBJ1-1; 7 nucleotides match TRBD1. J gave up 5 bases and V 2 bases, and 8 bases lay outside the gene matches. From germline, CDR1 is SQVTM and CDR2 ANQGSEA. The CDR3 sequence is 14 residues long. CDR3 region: CSVEYRDSGTEAFF. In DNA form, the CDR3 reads TGCAGCGTTGAATATCGGGACAGCGGGACTGAAGCTTTCTTT. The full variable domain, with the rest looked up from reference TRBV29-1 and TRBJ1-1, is SAVISQKPSRDICQRGTSLTIQCQVDSQVTMMFWYRQQPGQSLTLIATANQGSEATYESGFVIDKFPISRPNLTFSTLTVSNMSPEDSSIYLCSVEYRDSGTEAFFGQGTRLTVV.

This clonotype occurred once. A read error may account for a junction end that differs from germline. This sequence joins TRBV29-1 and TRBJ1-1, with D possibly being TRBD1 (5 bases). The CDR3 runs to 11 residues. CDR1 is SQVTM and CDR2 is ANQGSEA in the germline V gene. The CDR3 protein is CSVPGGSEAFF. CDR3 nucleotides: TGCAGCGTCCCGGGGGGATCTGAGGCTTTCTTT.

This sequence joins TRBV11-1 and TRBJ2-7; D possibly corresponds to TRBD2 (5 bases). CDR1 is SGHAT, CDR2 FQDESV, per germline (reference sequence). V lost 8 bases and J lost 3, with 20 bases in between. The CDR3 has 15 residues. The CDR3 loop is CASRLRGAGNYEQYF. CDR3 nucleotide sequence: TGTGCCAGCCGCCTCCGTGGCGCGGGCAACTACGAGCAGTACTTC.

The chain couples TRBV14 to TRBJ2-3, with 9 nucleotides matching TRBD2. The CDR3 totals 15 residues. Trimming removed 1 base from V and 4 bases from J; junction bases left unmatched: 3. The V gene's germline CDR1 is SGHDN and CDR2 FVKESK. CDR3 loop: CASSQGGRASDTQYF. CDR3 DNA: TGTGCCAGCAGCCAAGGCGGGAGGGCCTCAGATACGCAGTATTTT.

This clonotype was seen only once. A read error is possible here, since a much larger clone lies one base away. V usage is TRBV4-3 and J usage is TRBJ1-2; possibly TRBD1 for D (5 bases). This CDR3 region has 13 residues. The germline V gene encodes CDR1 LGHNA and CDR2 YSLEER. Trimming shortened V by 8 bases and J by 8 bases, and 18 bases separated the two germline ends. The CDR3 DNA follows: TGCGCCAGCTGCCGGAACGGGGGAGGCGGCTACACCTTC. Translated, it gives CASCRNGGGGYTF.

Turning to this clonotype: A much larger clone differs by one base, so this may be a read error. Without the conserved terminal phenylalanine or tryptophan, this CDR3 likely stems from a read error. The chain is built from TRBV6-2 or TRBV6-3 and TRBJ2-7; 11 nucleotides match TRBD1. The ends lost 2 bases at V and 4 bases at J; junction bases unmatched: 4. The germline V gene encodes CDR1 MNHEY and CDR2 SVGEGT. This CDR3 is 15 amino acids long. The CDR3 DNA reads TGTGCCAGCAGTTACACGGACAGGGGGCCATACGAGCAGTACATC. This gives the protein CASSYTDRGPYEQYI.

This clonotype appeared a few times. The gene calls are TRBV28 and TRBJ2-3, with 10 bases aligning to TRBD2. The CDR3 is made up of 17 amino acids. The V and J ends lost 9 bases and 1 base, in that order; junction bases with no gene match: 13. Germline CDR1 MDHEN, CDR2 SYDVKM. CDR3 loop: CASSQTAGGVGTDTQYF. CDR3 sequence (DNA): TGTGCCAGTAGTCAAACAGCGGGAGGGGTCGGCACAGATACGCAGTATTTT.

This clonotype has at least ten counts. The CDR3: CASSLVGNTEAFF. CDR3 DNA sequence: TGTGCCAGCAGTTTAGTTGGGAACACTGAAGCTTTCTTT. This chain connects TRBV12-3 or TRBV12-4 to TRBJ1-1; D is unclear. Trimming cost V 1 base and J 1 base, with 4 bases left between them. CDR3 length equals 13 residues.

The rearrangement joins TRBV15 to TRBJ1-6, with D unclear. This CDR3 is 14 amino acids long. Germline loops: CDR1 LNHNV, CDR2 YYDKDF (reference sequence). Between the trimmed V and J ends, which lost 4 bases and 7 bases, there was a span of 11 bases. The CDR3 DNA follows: TGTGCCACCAGCATAACTACTGGGAATTCACCCCTCCACTTT. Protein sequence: CATSITTGNSPLHF.

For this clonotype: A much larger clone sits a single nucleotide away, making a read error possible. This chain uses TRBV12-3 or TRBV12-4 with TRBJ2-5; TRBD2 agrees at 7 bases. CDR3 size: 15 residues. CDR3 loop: CASSFLPAGQETQNF. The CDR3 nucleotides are TGTGCCAGCAGTTTCCTGCCAGCGGGGCAAGAGACCCAGAACTTC.

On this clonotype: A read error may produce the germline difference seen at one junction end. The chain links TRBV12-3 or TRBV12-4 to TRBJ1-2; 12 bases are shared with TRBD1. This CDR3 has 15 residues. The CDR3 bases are TGTACCAGCACCTTGGGACAGGGGGCCTACTATGGCTACACCTTC. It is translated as CTSTLGQGAYYGYTF.

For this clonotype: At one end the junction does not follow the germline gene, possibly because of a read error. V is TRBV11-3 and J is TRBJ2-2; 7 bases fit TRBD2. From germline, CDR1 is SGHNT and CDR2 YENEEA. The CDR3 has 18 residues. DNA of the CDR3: TGTGCCAGCAGTTTTGGGGGACTACAGAGGGATAGGGCCGGGAAGCTGTTTTTT. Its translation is CASSFGGLQRDRAGKLFF.

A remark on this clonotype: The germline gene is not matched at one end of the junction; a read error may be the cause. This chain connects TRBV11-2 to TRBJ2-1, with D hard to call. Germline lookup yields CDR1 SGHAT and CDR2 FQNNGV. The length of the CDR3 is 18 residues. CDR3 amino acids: CASSYLGTVITPYDEQFF. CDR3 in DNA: TGTGCCAGCAGCTACTTAGGCACGGTCATAACCCCCTACGATGAGCAGTTCTTC. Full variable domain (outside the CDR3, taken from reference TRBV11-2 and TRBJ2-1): EAGVAQSPRYKIIEKRQSVAFWCNPISGHATLYWYQQILGQGPKLLIQFQNNGVVDDSQLPKDRFSAERLKGVDSTLKIQPAKLEDSAVYLCASSYLGTVITPYDEQFFGPGTRLTVL.

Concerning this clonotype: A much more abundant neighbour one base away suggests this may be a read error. The DNA for the CDR3 is TGCAGCGTTGCTTCCCAAGACAATCTGAACACCGGGGAGCTGTTTTTT. Translation: CSVASQDNLNTGELFF. The chain combines TRBV29-1 with TRBJ2-2; D unresolved. V lost 4 bases and J lost 1, with 16 bases in between. CDR1 SQVTM and CDR2 ANQGSEA come from the germline V gene. The CDR3 loop spans 16 amino acids.

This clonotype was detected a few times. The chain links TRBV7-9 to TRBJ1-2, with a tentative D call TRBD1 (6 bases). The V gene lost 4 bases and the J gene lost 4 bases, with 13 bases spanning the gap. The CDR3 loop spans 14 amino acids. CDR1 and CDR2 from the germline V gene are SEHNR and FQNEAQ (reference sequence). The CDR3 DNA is TGTGCCAGCAGCTCCCCAGGGGCCTCCTATGGCTACACCTTC. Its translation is CASSSPGASYGYTF.

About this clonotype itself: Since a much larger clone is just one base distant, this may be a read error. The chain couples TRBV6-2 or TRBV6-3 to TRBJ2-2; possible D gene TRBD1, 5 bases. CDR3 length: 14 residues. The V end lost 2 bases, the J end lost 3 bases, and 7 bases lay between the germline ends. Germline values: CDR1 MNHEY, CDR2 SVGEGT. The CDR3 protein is CASSYMGHTGELFF. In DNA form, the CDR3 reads TGTGCCAGCAGTTACATGGGGCACACCGGGGAGCTGTTTTTT.

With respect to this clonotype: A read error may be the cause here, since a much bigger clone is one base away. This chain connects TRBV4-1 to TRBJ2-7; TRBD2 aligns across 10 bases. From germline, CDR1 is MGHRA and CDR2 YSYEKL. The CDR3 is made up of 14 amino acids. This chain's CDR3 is CANSPTSGPNEQYF. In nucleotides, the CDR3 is TGCGCCAACAGCCCGACTAGCGGGCCCAACGAGCAGTACTTC.